This TCR beta chain originates from a study of T cells in Graves' hyperthyroidism and ophthalmopathy. The table lists this clonotype with many counts. Graves' hyperthyroidism was deemed stable given no ophthalmopathy progression within 18 months. Clinical symptoms, serum thyroxine and TRAb, thyroid ultrasound and orbital computed tomography together formed the diagnostic basis. Each 10 ml fresh peripheral blood draw supplied the PBMCs. In germline, CDR1 is MNHNS, CDR2 SASEGT. The V gene lost 8 bases and the J gene lost 3 bases, with 17 bases spanning the gap. This CDR3 region has 15 residues. Amplification of TCR beta CDR3 regions used RNA as the template. TCR CDR3 underwent first-round RT-PCR with the HTBI primer set. TCRdb re-derived calls from the multiplex PCR reads in MiXCR, one entry per CDR3 protein. The sample includes approximately 430,000 distinct CDR3 sequences, approximately 15% seen only once; the top ten take around 7.7%.

The source material was blood. The J gene is TRBJ2-1, the V gene TRBV6-1; no clear D gene. The sequence derives from a woman aged 18 to 35 with Graves' hyperthyroidism. This CDR3 reads CASYLGLQFYNEQFF. In nucleotides, the CDR3 is TGTGCCAGCTACCTAGGGCTACAGTTCTACAATGAGCAGTTCTTC.